The next 13 T cell receptor beta chains were all read from a single sample in a study of PD-L1 blockade in urothelial cancer. Time point of the sample: pretreatment peripheral blood. TCRdb's copy holds only in-frame clones and misses some; the assay was immunoSEQ multiplex PCR. The repertoire holds approximately 55,000 clones, with about 86% as singletons. This specimen was PBMCs, taken around atezolizumab (anti-PD-L1) treatment. The receptors here all came from a man between 60 and 70 years old with urothelial cancer.

The rearrangement links TRBV6-1 to TRBJ2-6, with D possibly being TRBD1 (5 bases). This CDR3 comprises 16 residues. Per the germline V gene, CDR1 is MNHNS and CDR2 is SASEGT. The V and J ends lost 4 bases and 0 bases respectively, with 10 bases between them. The chain's CDR3 is CASSAPRASGANVLTF. In DNA form, the CDR3 reads TGTGCCAGCAGTGCCCCCAGGGCCTCTGGGGCCAACGTCCTGACTTTC.

This chain joins TRBV19 and TRBJ1-1, with a weak D call TRBD1 (5 bases). Per germline, CDR1 LNHDA and CDR2 SQIVND (reference sequence). Trimming removed 1 base from V and 0 bases from J, with 9 bases in between. The CDR3 spans 15 residues. Written as DNA, the CDR3 is TGTGCCAGTAGTATAGGGGGCACGGTGAACACTGAAGCTTTCTTT. Translated, it gives CASSIGGTVNTEAFF.

This chain joins TRBV28 and TRBJ2-1; 8 bases fit TRBD2. The CDR3 is made up of 19 amino acids. Trimming took 6 bases from V and 0 from J; bases not matched to a gene: 16. From germline, CDR1 is MDHEN and CDR2 SYDVKM. The CDR3 here is CASSPTVWVAGSSYNEQFF. CDR3 DNA: TGTGCCAGCAGCCCCACGGTCTGGGTAGCGGGAAGCTCCTACAATGAGCAGTTCTTC.

This chain uses TRBV20-1 with TRBJ2-1; D is ambiguous. This CDR3 contains 11 residues. Germline loops: CDR1 DFQATT, CDR2 SNEGSKA (reference sequence). V lost 0 bases and J 10 bases, leaving 7 bases between the germline ends. This chain's CDR3 is CSARDPREQFF. The CDR3 bases are TGCAGTGCTAGAGATCCCCGGGAGCAGTTCTTC.

The rearrangement joins TRBV21-1 to TRBJ2-7; the table's TRBD2 call for D was not verified on the DNA. TRBV21-1 is designated a pseudogene. This CDR3 comprises 13 residues. The CDR3 is CASRGEGESEQYF. The CDR3 bases are TGTGCCAGCAGGGGGGAGGGGGAGTCCGAGCAGTACTTC.

J is TRBJ2-7 and V is TRBV29-1, with 7 nucleotides matching TRBD2. With 8 bases clipped from V and 0 bases from J, the junction kept 13 bases outside the gene matches. The CDR3 extends over 15 amino acids. Germline V gene lookup returns CDR1 SQVTM and CDR2 ANQGSEA. The CDR3 loop is CSTTGGDLSSYEQYF. Here the CDR3 DNA reads TGCAGCACAACGGGGGGAGATCTTTCCTCCTACGAGCAGTACTTC.

The rearrangement uses TRBV29-1 and TRBJ2-7; 10 bases agree with TRBD2. After removal of 0 bases from V and 2 bases from J, the junction contained 4 bases not matched to a gene. Looked up from germline, CDR1 is SQVTM and CDR2 is ANQGSEA. The CDR3 extends over 15 amino acids. CDR3 protein: CSVEDGLAGAYEQYF. CDR3 nucleotide sequence: TGCAGCGTTGAAGATGGGCTAGCGGGGGCCTACGAGCAGTACTTC.

The gene calls are TRBV28 and TRBJ2-5, with D possibly TRBD2 on 6 matching bases. V was pared by 5 bases and J by 1 base, with 8 bases between. Germline V lookup: CDR1 MDHEN, CDR2 SYDVKM. This CDR3 has 13 residues. The CDR3 is CASSPGSQETQYF. The DNA of the CDR3 is TGTGCCAGCAGTCCCGGGAGCCAAGAGACCCAGTACTTC.

This chain links TRBV9 with TRBJ2-4, with D possibly being TRBD2 (6 bases). CDR1 is SGDLS, CDR2 YYNGEE, per germline. The CDR3 contains 16 residues. V shed 4 bases and J shed 0 bases, with 14 bases lying between them. The CDR3 sequence: CASSPSMGGAKNIQYF. The CDR3 region has the DNA TGTGCCAGCAGCCCCTCCATGGGGGGAGCCAAAAACATTCAGTACTTC.

The chain links TRBV5-8 to TRBJ1-4, with D possibly TRBD1 on 6 matching bases. CDR1 SGHTS and CDR2 YDEGEE come from the germline V gene. There are 14 residues in the CDR3. V lost 2 bases, J lost 3 bases, and 8 bases lay in between. The CDR3 DNA is TGTGCCAGCAGCTTCCAGGGGTCTAATGAAAAACTGTTTTTT. It translates to CASSFQGSNEKLFF. The complete variable domain, with remaining parts taken from reference TRBV5-8 and TRBJ1-4, reads EAGVTQSPTHLIKTRGQQATLRCSPISGHTSVYWYQQALGLGLQFLLWYDEGEERNRGNFPPRFSGRQFPNYSSELNVNALELEDSALYLCASSFQGSNEKLFFGSGTQLSVL.

The chain employs TRBV14 and TRBJ2-7, with a possible D match to TRBD1 (5 bases). The CDR3 consists of 11 residues. V lost 3 bases to trimming and J lost 6 bases, with 6 bases between them. Germline CDR1 and CDR2: SGHDN and FVKESK. The CDR3 spells CASSHRAEQYF. The CDR3 nucleotides are TGTGCCAGCAGCCACAGGGCCGAGCAGTACTTC.

This sequence joins TRBV7-3 and TRBJ2-3, with 16 bases matching TRBD2. The germline gives CDR1 SGHTA, CDR2 FQGTGA. V lost 0 bases, J lost 5 bases, and 5 bases stayed unmatched. The CDR3 is made up of 18 amino acids. The CDR3 sequence is CASSLTGTSGGVRDTQYF. The CDR3 nucleotides are TGTGCCAGCAGCTTAACGGGGACTAGCGGGGGGGTTAGAGATACGCAGTATTTT.

J is TRBJ2-1 and V is TRBV29-1; no clear D. Germline lookup yields CDR1 SQVTM and CDR2 ANQGSEA. CDR3 length: 15 residues. With 3 bases removed from V and 2 bases from J, the gap between germline ends came to 14 bases. In DNA, the CDR3 is TGCAGCGTTGATCCCAGGATAGGCACCTACAATGAGCAGTTCTTC. Translated, it gives CSVDPRIGTYNEQFF.